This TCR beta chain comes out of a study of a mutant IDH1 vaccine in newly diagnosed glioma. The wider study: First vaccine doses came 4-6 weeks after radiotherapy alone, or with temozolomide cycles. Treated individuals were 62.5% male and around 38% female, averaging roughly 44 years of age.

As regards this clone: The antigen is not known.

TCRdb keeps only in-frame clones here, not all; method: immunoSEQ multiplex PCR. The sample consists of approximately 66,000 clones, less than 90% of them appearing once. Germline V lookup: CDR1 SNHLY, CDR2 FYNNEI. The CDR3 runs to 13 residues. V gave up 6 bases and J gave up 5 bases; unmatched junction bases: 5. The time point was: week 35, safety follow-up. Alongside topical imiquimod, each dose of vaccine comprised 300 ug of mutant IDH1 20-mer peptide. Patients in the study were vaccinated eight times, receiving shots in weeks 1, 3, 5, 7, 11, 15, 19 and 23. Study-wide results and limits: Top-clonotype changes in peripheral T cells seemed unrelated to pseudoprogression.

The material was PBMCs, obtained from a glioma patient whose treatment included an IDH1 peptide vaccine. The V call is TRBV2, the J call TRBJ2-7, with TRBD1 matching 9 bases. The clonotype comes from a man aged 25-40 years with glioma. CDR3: CASRGTGRNEQYF. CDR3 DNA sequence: TGTGCCAGCAGGGGGACAGGGAGGAACGAGCAGTACTTC.